This is a list of T cell receptor beta chains from one sample in a study of shared clonotypes between healthy human individuals. Repertoires were generated with immunoSEQ multiplex PCR, while TCRdb's copy carries only in-frame clones and drops some. The top ten hold approximately 0.13% of the sample, which has roughly 2.4 million clones, about 94% seen once. The sample comprised naive CD4+ T cells sorted from blood. These receptors all come from a man in his late teens or twenties in good health. Both conserved end residues are part of each CDR3. The D gene is left open where the match is weak. Clone size is stated in some rows and not others, as once, few, many or a class when expanded.

v_gene: TRBV4-1; abundance: .; j_gene: TRBJ2-3; d_gene: .; CDR3nt: TGCGCCAGCAGTCACTCTAGCGCCTGGGGCACAGATACGCAGTATTTT; CDR3aa: CASSHSSAWGTDTQYF
v_gene: TRBV9; abundance: .; j_gene: TRBJ2-1; d_gene: TRBD1; CDR3nt: TGTGCCAGCAGCGGATCCGGGACAGGGACCTACAATGAGCAGTTCTTC; CDR3aa: CASSGSGTGTYNEQFF
v_gene: TRBV5-1; abundance: .; j_gene: TRBJ2-7; d_gene: .; CDR3nt: TGCGCCAGCAGCTTGGCCTCCTTTTTTGGTCTCGGTTCCTACGAGCAGTACTTC; CDR3aa: CASSLASFFGLGSYEQYF
v_gene: TRBV21-1; abundance: .; j_gene: TRBJ2-1; d_gene: .; CDR3nt: TGTGCCAGCAGCAAAGTTTCAGGGAAAGCTCTAGCGGGAGGAGACAATGAGCAGTTCTTC; CDR3aa: CASSKVSGKALAGGDNEQFF
v_gene: TRBV7-2; abundance: .; j_gene: TRBJ1-1; d_gene: .; CDR3nt: TGTGCCAGCAGCTCCGCTGGTTGGGCTTTCTTT; CDR3aa: CASSSAGWAFF
v_gene: TRBV2; abundance: .; j_gene: TRBJ2-2; d_gene: .; CDR3nt: TGTGCCAGCAGTGTGAACACCGGGGAGCTGTTTTTT; CDR3aa: CASSVNTGELFF
v_gene: TRBV18; abundance: .; j_gene: TRBJ1-4; d_gene: .; CDR3nt: TGTGCCAGCTCACCACCTCAACAGGCAGGCGAAAAACTGTTTTTT; CDR3aa: CASSPPQQAGEKLFF
v_gene: TRBV10-3; abundance: few; j_gene: TRBJ2-1; d_gene: TRBD2; CDR3nt: TGTGCCATCGCAGGGACTAGCGGGAGGAATGAGCAGTTCTTC; CDR3aa: CAIAGTSGRNEQFF
v_gene: TRBV10-3; abundance: .; j_gene: TRBJ1-1; d_gene: TRBD1; CDR3nt: TGTGCCATCAGTGGACAGGGGGCGACCACTGAAGCTTTCTTT; CDR3aa: CAISGQGATTEAFF
v_gene: TRBV12-1; abundance: .; j_gene: TRBJ1-2; d_gene: .; CDR3nt: TGTGCCAGCAGCTTTGCTCGGAGGGATCATAACTATGGCTACACCTTC; CDR3aa: CASSFARRDHNYGYTF
v_gene: TRBV7-9; abundance: .; j_gene: TRBJ2-1; d_gene: .; CDR3nt: TGTGCCAGCAGCCCAACCCCATTTGCGGGACCAAACAATGAGCAGTTCTTC; CDR3aa: CASSPTPFAGPNNEQFF
v_gene: TRBV18; abundance: .; j_gene: TRBJ2-7; d_gene: .; CDR3nt: TGTGCCAGCTCACCACGACTAGACGGAACCTACGAGCAGTACTTC; CDR3aa: CASSPRLDGTYEQYF
v_gene: TRBV7-2; abundance: .; j_gene: TRBJ1-5; d_gene: .; CDR3nt: TGTGCCAGCAGCGCTAGAGAGGGGAATCAGCCCCAGCATTTT; CDR3aa: CASSAREGNQPQHF
v_gene: TRBV2; abundance: .; j_gene: TRBJ1-6; d_gene: .; CDR3nt: TGTGCCAGCAGTGGGCGCTCCTATAATTCACCCCTCCACTTT; CDR3aa: CASSGRSYNSPLHF
v_gene: TRBV7-9; abundance: .; j_gene: TRBJ2-5; d_gene: TRBD2; CDR3nt: TGTGCCAGCAGCTCGAAACTAGCGGGAGTGGGAGAGACCCAGTACTTC; CDR3aa: CASSSKLAGVGETQYF
v_gene: TRBV4-3; abundance: once; j_gene: TRBJ1-2; d_gene: TRBD1; CDR3nt: TGCGCCAGCAGCCAATACCGGGGACAGGGGTCGTTTAACTATGGCTACACCTTC; CDR3aa: CASSQYRGQGSFNYGYTF
v_gene: TRBV27; abundance: .; j_gene: TRBJ1-6; d_gene: .; CDR3nt: TGTGCCAGCAGAAGACTACTCTCCTATAATTCACCCCTCCACTTT; CDR3aa: CASRRLLSYNSPLHF
v_gene: TRBV30; abundance: .; j_gene: TRBJ1-1; d_gene: TRBD1; CDR3nt: TGTGCCTGGAGTGTACAGGGGGGACAGCAGAAAGCTTTCTTT; CDR3aa: CAWSVQGGQQKAFF
v_gene: TRBV7-2; abundance: .; j_gene: TRBJ1-4; d_gene: TRBD1; CDR3nt: TGTGCCAGCAGCTTACAGGGGGCAAATAATGAAAAACTGTTTTTT; CDR3aa: CASSLQGANNEKLFF
v_gene: TRBV7-2; abundance: .; j_gene: TRBJ2-7; d_gene: .; CDR3nt: TGTGCCAGCAGCTGGGATCGGGGGCTGATTTACGAGCAGTACTTC; CDR3aa: CASSWDRGLIYEQYF
v_gene: TRBV2; abundance: .; j_gene: TRBJ1-1; d_gene: .; CDR3nt: TGTGCCAGCAGTGAAGTCAGGGAGAATGAAGCTTTCTTT; CDR3aa: CASSEVRENEAFF
v_gene: TRBV19; abundance: .; j_gene: TRBJ2-7; d_gene: .; CDR3nt: .; CDR3aa: CASSIVGGSVFWQYF
v_gene: TRBV7-8; abundance: few; j_gene: TRBJ2-2; d_gene: .; CDR3nt: TGTGCCAGCAGCTTAGTGGGCGGGACGAACACCGGGGAGCTGTTTTTT; CDR3aa: CASSLVGGTNTGELFF
v_gene: TRBV23-1; abundance: .; j_gene: TRBJ2-2; d_gene: TRBD1; CDR3nt: TGCGCCAGCAGTCACTCGACAGGGACGAACACCGGGGAGCTGTTTTTT; CDR3aa: CASSHSTGTNTGELFF
v_gene: TRBV2; abundance: .; j_gene: TRBJ2-5; d_gene: TRBD1; CDR3nt: TGTGCCGGCAGTCGGGGACAGGGTAGTATGGCCCAGTACTTC; CDR3aa: CAGSRGQGSMAQYF
v_gene: TRBV6-6; abundance: .; j_gene: TRBJ2-5; d_gene: TRBD1; CDR3nt: TGTGCCAGCAGTCCTAAGACAACGGACAGGCAAGAGACCCAGTACTTC; CDR3aa: CASSPKTTDRQETQYF
v_gene: TRBV15; abundance: .; j_gene: TRBJ2-3; d_gene: .; CDR3nt: TGTGCCACCAGCCGAGCGAACGGTCCGGATACGCAGTATTTT; CDR3aa: CATSRANGPDTQYF
v_gene: TRBV7-2; abundance: once; j_gene: TRBJ1-4; d_gene: TRBD1; CDR3nt: TGTGCCAGCAGCCTAAGTCCAGGGGGACGGAATGAAAAACTGTTTTTT; CDR3aa: CASSLSPGGRNEKLFF
v_gene: TRBV6-1; abundance: .; j_gene: TRBJ1-4; d_gene: TRBD1; CDR3nt: TGTGCCAGCGGCGGGACAGCTAATGAAAAACTGTTTTTT; CDR3aa: CASGGTANEKLFF
v_gene: TRBV10-3; abundance: .; j_gene: TRBJ2-5; d_gene: TRBD1; CDR3nt: TGTGCCATCAGTGAAAGGGGGCTAGAGACCCAGTACTTC; CDR3aa: CAISERGLETQYF
v_gene: TRBV27; abundance: .; j_gene: TRBJ1-6; d_gene: .; CDR3nt: TGTGCCAGCAGTTTACGCCCCCGAGAGGGACGGCCACACTCACCCCTCCACTTT; CDR3aa: CASSLRPREGRPHSPLHF
v_gene: TRBV6-6; abundance: .; j_gene: TRBJ2-2; d_gene: TRBD1; CDR3nt: TGTGCCAGCACGTCCCGGCAGGGGGCGAACACCGGGGAGCTGTTTTTT; CDR3aa: CASTSRQGANTGELFF
v_gene: TRBV2; abundance: .; j_gene: TRBJ1-5; d_gene: .; CDR3nt: TGTGCCAGCAGTGGGGACGGCATGGTGACCCAGCATTTT; CDR3aa: CASSGDGMVTQHF